Sequencing of this T cell receptor (beta chain) was carried out in a study of T-cell memory formation after mild COVID-19. Looking at the study overall: The study found TCR clusters largely donor specific.

There are 16 residues in the CDR3. Germline loops: CDR1 MNHNY, CDR2 SVGAGI (reference sequence). V shed 7 bases and J shed 7 bases, with 25 bases lying between them. Only a few counts were recorded for this clonotype. Antigen: not known. From the 5' RACE reads, TCRdb called clonotypes with MiXCR, one entry per CDR3 protein. The sample holds approximately 210,000 distinct CDR3 sequences; approximately 16% are singletons and the top ten take 2.4%. Findings of the study overall: Chiefly within CM and EM were the contracting CD4+ clones; CD8+ ones were within EMRA.

This sequence originates from an adult woman who had mild COVID-19 (a few samples of this study predate the infection). Cell type and time point are not known. The chain combines TRBV6-6 with TRBJ1-2; D not resolved. The specimen was PBMCs or a T cell subset sorted from them (not recorded which). The CDR3 sequence is CASIRTGGPLRSGYTF. The CDR3 bases are TGTGCCAGCATAAGGACGGGAGGTCCCCTCCGGAGTGGCTACACCTTC.